The rows below give T cell receptor beta chains drawn from one sample of a study of spatial heterogeneity in lung cancer. TCRdb recomputed calls from the 5' RACE reads with MiXCR, one row per CDR3 protein. The sample has some 10,000 distinct CDR3 sequences; less than 7.5% are singletons. Sequencing used lung tumor tissue, obtained at surgery. These TCRs come from a female donor with early-stage non-small cell lung cancer. Each CDR3 is given with its conserved first and last residue. D genes are given only for firm matches. Expanded clones get a size class; other rows say once, few or many, or leave the size out.

d_call: -; v_call: TRBV28; clone_size: few; j_call: TRBJ2-3; cdr3_nt: TGTGCCAGCACCTACCGAGCTACGCAGTATTTT; cdr3_aa: CASTYRATQYF
d_call: -; v_call: TRBV29-1; clone_size: medium-sized; j_call: TRBJ2-4; cdr3_nt: TGCAGCGTTGAAAGTAGATTGGAACTGGGAAACATTCAGTACTTC; cdr3_aa: CSVESRLELGNIQYF
d_call: -; v_call: TRBV29-1; clone_size: many; j_call: TRBJ2-2; cdr3_nt: TGCAGCGTAGGCCAAATGAACACCGGGGAGCTGTTTTTT; cdr3_aa: CSVGQMNTGELFF
d_call: -; v_call: TRBV20-1; clone_size: many; j_call: TRBJ2-3; cdr3_nt: TGCAGTGCAGGATCAGATACGCAGTATTTT; cdr3_aa: CSAGSDTQYF
d_call: -; v_call: TRBV5-5; clone_size: many; j_call: TRBJ1-1; cdr3_nt: TGTGCCAGCAGCTTGGACAGGTTCACTGAAGCTTTCTTT; cdr3_aa: CASSLDRFTEAFF
d_call: TRBD2; v_call: TRBV24-1; clone_size: medium-sized; j_call: TRBJ2-4; cdr3_nt: TGTGCCACCAGTGATGCCCGGGAGGGTCTAGCCAAAAACATTCAGTACTTC; cdr3_aa: CATSDAREGLAKNIQYF
d_call: -; v_call: TRBV12-3/TRBV12-4; clone_size: few; j_call: TRBJ2-5; cdr3_nt: TGTGCCAGCAATAAAGGAGCCCAAGAGACCCAGTACTTC; cdr3_aa: CASNKGAQETQYF
d_call: -; v_call: TRBV19; clone_size: many; j_call: TRBJ1-2; cdr3_nt: TGTGCCAGTAGTATGCTCAACTATGGCTACACCTTC; cdr3_aa: CASSMLNYGYTF
d_call: TRBD2; v_call: TRBV30; clone_size: medium-sized; j_call: TRBJ2-1; cdr3_nt: TGTGCCTGGAGTCGGGGAAAACTAGCGGGAGAAGGCAATGAGCAGTTCTTC; cdr3_aa: CAWSRGKLAGEGNEQFF
d_call: TRBD2; v_call: TRBV27; clone_size: few; j_call: TRBJ2-5; cdr3_nt: TGTGCCAGCAGTTTTCCGGGAGGGGTGGAAGAGACCCAGTACTTC; cdr3_aa: CASSFPGGVEETQYF
d_call: TRBD1; v_call: TRBV12-3/TRBV12-4; clone_size: many; j_call: TRBJ2-3; cdr3_nt: TGTGCCAGCAGTAAGCGGGACAGGGGAGATACGCAGTATTTT; cdr3_aa: CASSKRDRGDTQYF
d_call: TRBD1; v_call: TRBV18; clone_size: -; j_call: TRBJ1-1; cdr3_nt: TGTGCCAGCTCACCTGGGCAGGGGGCTGAAGCTTTCTTT; cdr3_aa: CASSPGQGAEAFF
d_call: -; v_call: TRBV20-1; clone_size: many; j_call: TRBJ2-3; cdr3_nt: TGCAGTGCTAGATCCCCCCTAGTCCCAGATACGCAGTATTTT; cdr3_aa: CSARSPLVPDTQYF
d_call: TRBD1; v_call: TRBV20-1; clone_size: medium-sized; j_call: TRBJ2-5; cdr3_nt: TGCAGTGCTAGAACGAGGACAGGACCAGAGACCCAGTACTTC; cdr3_aa: CSARTRTGPETQYF
d_call: -; v_call: TRBV2; clone_size: many; j_call: TRBJ2-2; cdr3_nt: TGTGCCAGCATTTATCGTCGGTCCGGCGGGGAGCTGTTTTTT; cdr3_aa: CASIYRRSGGELFF
d_call: -; v_call: TRBV6-2/TRBV6-3; clone_size: -; j_call: TRBJ2-1; cdr3_nt: TGTGCCAGCAGTTACTCTTCGACTAGCCGGGGGGCGTATGAGCAGTTCTTC; cdr3_aa: CASSYSSTSRGAYEQFF
d_call: -; v_call: TRBV7-2; clone_size: many; j_call: TRBJ2-6; cdr3_nt: TGTGCCAGCAGCTTAGGACAGGCGAGCTCTGGGGCCAACGTCCTGACTTTC; cdr3_aa: CASSLGQASSGANVLTF
d_call: TRBD2; v_call: TRBV30; clone_size: many; j_call: TRBJ2-1; cdr3_nt: TGTGCCTGGGGGAAGGGGAAACTAGCGGGAGTTGGGAATGAGCAGTTCTTC; cdr3_aa: CAWGKGKLAGVGNEQFF
d_call: TRBD2; v_call: TRBV6-1; clone_size: few; j_call: TRBJ2-2; cdr3_nt: TGTGCCAGCAGCCCCTCTAGCGGGGGTAACACCGGGGAGCTGTTTTTT; cdr3_aa: CASSPSSGGNTGELFF
d_call: TRBD2; v_call: TRBV27; clone_size: many; j_call: TRBJ2-3; cdr3_nt: TGTGCCAGCAGTCCCGAGGGACTAGCGGGAGGGAGTACGCAGTATTTT; cdr3_aa: CASSPEGLAGGSTQYF
d_call: -; v_call: TRBV19; clone_size: few; j_call: TRBJ2-7; cdr3_nt: TGTGCCAGTAGTACCGGGGACTGGGGCGAGCAGTACTTC; cdr3_aa: CASSTGDWGEQYF
d_call: TRBD1; v_call: TRBV2; clone_size: few; j_call: TRBJ2-2; cdr3_nt: TGTGCCAGCAGTGGCCCAGGGGGCGCGGCAGGGGAGCTGTTTTTT; cdr3_aa: CASSGPGGAAGELFF
d_call: TRBD1; v_call: TRBV30; clone_size: -; j_call: TRBJ1-1; cdr3_nt: TGTGCCTGGAGCCAGGGGGGGAACACTGAAGCTTTCTTT; cdr3_aa: CAWSQGGNTEAFF
d_call: TRBD1; v_call: TRBV18; clone_size: many; j_call: TRBJ1-5; cdr3_nt: TGTGCCAGCTCACCGGAGACAGGGGCGAATCAGCCCCAGCATTTT; cdr3_aa: CASSPETGANQPQHF
d_call: -; v_call: TRBV7-9; clone_size: -; j_call: TRBJ1-6; cdr3_nt: TGTGCCAGCAGCTCATCGGACAGTCCCAATTCACCCCTCCACTTT; cdr3_aa: CASSSSDSPNSPLHF
d_call: TRBD1; v_call: TRBV5-4; clone_size: many; j_call: TRBJ2-3; cdr3_nt: TGTGCCAGCAGCTTGGACCAGGGGGGCACAGATACGCAGTATTTT; cdr3_aa: CASSLDQGGTDTQYF
d_call: -; v_call: TRBV27; clone_size: many; j_call: TRBJ1-6; cdr3_nt: TGTGCCAGCAGTTCCCAGGTTTATAATTCACCCCTCCACTTT; cdr3_aa: CASSSQVYNSPLHF
d_call: -; v_call: TRBV7-3; clone_size: many; j_call: TRBJ2-7; cdr3_nt: TGTGCCAGCAGCTTAGAGGCAGGGCCCACCTACGAGCAGTACTTC; cdr3_aa: CASSLEAGPTYEQYF
d_call: TRBD1; v_call: TRBV29-1; clone_size: many; j_call: TRBJ1-2; cdr3_nt: TGCAGCGTACAGACAGGGGACCCTCTCTATGGCTACACCTTC; cdr3_aa: CSVQTGDPLYGYTF
d_call: TRBD2; v_call: TRBV20-1; clone_size: medium-sized; j_call: TRBJ2-7; cdr3_nt: TGCAGTGCTCTACGGCCCGGGACTAGAGAAAAAGTATTGTCCTACGAGCAGTACTTC; cdr3_aa: CSALRPGTREKVLSYEQYF
d_call: TRBD2; v_call: TRBV7-2; clone_size: many; j_call: TRBJ2-1; cdr3_nt: TGTGCCAGCAGCCCTACTAGCGGGGGGAGGGTTGAGCAGTTCTTC; cdr3_aa: CASSPTSGGRVEQFF
d_call: -; v_call: TRBV7-2; clone_size: -; j_call: TRBJ2-3; cdr3_nt: TGTGCCAGCAGCTTAAGTAGCAGCCCGGCGGGGGATACGCAGTATTTT; cdr3_aa: CASSLSSSPAGDTQYF
d_call: -; v_call: TRBV20-1; clone_size: many; j_call: TRBJ2-3; cdr3_nt: TGCAGTGCCAAACAGGGTTTTTACACAGATACGCAGTATTTT; cdr3_aa: CSAKQGFYTDTQYF
d_call: -; v_call: TRBV3-1; clone_size: many; j_call: TRBJ2-4; cdr3_nt: TGTGCCAGCAGCCAAGTATTTCGAGGGGCCAAAAACATTCAGTACTTC; cdr3_aa: CASSQVFRGAKNIQYF
d_call: TRBD2; v_call: TRBV7-9; clone_size: many; j_call: TRBJ2-1; cdr3_nt: TGTGCCAGCAGATTATTAGCGGGAGGGCCCTACGAGCAGTTCTTC; cdr3_aa: CASRLLAGGPYEQFF
d_call: TRBD2; v_call: TRBV11-2; clone_size: -; j_call: TRBJ2-1; cdr3_nt: TGTGCCAGCAGCTTTCAACCAAGCGGGAGACCGTTTGGTGAGCAGTTCTTC; cdr3_aa: CASSFQPSGRPFGEQFF
d_call: -; v_call: TRBV7-2; clone_size: many; j_call: TRBJ2-2; cdr3_nt: TGTGCCAGCAGCCTGGGAGTTGACTACGAGCTGTTTTTT; cdr3_aa: CASSLGVDYELFF